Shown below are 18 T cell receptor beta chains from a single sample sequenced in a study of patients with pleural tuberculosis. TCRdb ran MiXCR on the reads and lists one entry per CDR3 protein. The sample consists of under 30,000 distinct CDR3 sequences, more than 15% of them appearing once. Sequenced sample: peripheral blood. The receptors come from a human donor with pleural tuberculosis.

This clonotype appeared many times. CDR3: CASSVGTTNTEAFF. The CDR3 bases are TGTGCCAGCAGCGTAGGGACAACAAACACTGAAGCTTTCTTT. The chain combines TRBV7-2 with TRBJ1-1; D might be TRBD1 (6 bases). Germline loops: CDR1 SGHTA, CDR2 FQGNSA. The ends were cut back, 5 bases at V and 2 bases at J, with 12 bases in the middle. This CDR3 spans 14 amino acids.

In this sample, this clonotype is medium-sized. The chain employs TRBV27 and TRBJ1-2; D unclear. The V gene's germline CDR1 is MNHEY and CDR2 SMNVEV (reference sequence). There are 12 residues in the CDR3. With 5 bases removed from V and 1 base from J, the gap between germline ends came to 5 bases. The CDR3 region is CASSHNNYGYTF. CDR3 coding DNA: TGTGCCAGCAGTCATAATAACTATGGCTACACCTTC.

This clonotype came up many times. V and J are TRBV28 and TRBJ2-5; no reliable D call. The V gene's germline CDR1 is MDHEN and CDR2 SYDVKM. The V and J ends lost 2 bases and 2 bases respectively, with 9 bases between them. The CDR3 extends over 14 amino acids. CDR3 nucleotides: TGTGCCAGCAGTTTAAGTTACAGACAAGAGACCCAGTACTTC. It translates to CASSLSYRQETQYF.

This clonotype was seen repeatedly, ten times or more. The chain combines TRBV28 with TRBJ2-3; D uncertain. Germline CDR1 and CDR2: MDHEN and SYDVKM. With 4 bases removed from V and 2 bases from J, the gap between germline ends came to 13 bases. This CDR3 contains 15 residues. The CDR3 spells CASSSAGPSTDTQYF. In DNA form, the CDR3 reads TGTGCCAGCAGTTCCGCCGGGCCCTCCACAGATACGCAGTATTTT. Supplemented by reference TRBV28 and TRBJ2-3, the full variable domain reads DVKVTQSSRYLVKRTGEKVFLECVQDMDHENMFWYRQDPGLGLRLIYFSYDVKMKEKGDIPEGYSVSREKKERFSLILESASTNQTSMYLCASSSAGPSTDTQYFGPGTRLTVL.

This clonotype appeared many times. The CDR3 is CASRDSGGVHNEQFF. The CDR3 DNA follows: TGTGCCAGCAGGGATAGCGGGGGGGTTCACAATGAGCAGTTCTTC. The rearrangement links TRBV27 to TRBJ2-1; 11 bases line up with TRBD2. V was pared by 6 bases and J by 5 bases, with 6 bases of the junction left unmatched. Germline CDR1 is MNHEY and CDR2 is SMNVEV (reference sequence). This CDR3 has 15 residues.

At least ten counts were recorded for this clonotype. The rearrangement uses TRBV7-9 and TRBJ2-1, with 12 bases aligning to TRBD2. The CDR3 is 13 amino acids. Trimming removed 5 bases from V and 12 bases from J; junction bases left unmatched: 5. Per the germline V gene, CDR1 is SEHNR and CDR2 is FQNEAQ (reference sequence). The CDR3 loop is CASSRLAGVGQFF. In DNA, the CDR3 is TGTGCCAGCAGCAGACTAGCGGGAGTCGGGCAGTTCTTC.

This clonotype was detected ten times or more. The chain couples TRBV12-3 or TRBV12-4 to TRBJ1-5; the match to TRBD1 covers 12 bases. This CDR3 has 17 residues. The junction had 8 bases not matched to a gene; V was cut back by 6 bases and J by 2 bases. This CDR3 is CASSDDGTGGGNQPQHF. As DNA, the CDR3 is TGTGCCAGCAGCGACGACGGGACAGGGGGCGGCAATCAGCCCCAGCATTTT.

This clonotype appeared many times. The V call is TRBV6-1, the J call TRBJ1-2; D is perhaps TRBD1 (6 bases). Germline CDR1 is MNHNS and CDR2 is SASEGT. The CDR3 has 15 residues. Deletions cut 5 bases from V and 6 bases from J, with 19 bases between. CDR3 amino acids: CASSTRVDSPNGYTF. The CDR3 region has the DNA TGTGCCAGCAGTACCCGCGTGGACAGCCCCAATGGCTACACCTTC.

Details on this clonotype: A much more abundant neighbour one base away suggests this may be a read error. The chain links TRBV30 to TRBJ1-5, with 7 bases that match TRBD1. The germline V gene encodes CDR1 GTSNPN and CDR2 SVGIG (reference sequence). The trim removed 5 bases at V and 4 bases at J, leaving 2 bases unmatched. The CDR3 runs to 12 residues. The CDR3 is CAWGQANQPQHF. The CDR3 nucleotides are TGTGCCTGGGGACAGGCAAATCAGCCCCAGCATTTT.

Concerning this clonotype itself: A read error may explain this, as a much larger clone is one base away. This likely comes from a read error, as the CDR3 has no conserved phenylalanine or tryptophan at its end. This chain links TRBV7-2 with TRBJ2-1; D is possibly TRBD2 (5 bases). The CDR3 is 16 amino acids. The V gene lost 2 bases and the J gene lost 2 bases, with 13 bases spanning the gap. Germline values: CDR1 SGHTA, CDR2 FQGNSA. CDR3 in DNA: TGTGCCAGCAGCTTACAGTCCGGGGTCCCCTACAATGAGCAGTTCCTC. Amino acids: CASSLQSGVPYNEQFL.

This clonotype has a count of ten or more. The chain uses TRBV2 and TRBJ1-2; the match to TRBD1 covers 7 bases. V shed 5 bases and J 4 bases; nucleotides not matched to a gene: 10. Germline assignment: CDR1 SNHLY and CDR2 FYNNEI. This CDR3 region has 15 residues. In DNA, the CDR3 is TGTGCCAGCAGTCCTAGACAGGGCACTCTCTATGGCTACACCTTC. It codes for CASSPRQGTLYGYTF.

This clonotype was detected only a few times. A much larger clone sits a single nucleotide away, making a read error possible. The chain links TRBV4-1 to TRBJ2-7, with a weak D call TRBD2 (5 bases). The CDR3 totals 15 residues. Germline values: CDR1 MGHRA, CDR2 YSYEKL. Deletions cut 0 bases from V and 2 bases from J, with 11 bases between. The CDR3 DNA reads TGCGCCAGCAGCCAAGAACCCGGGGTCCCCTACGAGCAGTACTTC. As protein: CASSQEPGVPYEQYF.

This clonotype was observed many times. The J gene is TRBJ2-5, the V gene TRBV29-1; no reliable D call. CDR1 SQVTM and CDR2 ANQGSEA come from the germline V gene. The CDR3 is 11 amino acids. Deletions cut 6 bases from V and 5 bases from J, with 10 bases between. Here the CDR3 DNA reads TGCAGCGTGACCCCCCCGGAGACCCAGTACTTC. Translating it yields CSVTPPETQYF.

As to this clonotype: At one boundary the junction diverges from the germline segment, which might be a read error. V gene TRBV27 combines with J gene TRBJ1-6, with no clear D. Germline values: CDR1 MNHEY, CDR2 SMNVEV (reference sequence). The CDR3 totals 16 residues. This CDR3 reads CAGSLTGSSYNSPPHF. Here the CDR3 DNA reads TGTGCCGGCAGTTTAACGGGGAGCTCCTATAATTCACCCCCCCACTTT.

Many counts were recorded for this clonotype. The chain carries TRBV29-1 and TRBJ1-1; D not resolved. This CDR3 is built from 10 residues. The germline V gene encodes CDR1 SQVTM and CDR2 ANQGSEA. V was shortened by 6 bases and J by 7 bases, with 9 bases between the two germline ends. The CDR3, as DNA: TGCAGCGTAGCGCCCTTTGAAGCTTTCTTT. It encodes CSVAPFEAFF.

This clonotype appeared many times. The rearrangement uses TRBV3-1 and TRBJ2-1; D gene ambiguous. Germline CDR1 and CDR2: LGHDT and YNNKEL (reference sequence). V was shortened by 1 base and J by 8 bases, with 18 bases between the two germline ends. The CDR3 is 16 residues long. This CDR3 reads CASSQGTSSADDEQFF. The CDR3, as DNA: TGTGCCAGCAGCCAAGGGACGTCGTCCGCCGACGATGAGCAGTTCTTC.

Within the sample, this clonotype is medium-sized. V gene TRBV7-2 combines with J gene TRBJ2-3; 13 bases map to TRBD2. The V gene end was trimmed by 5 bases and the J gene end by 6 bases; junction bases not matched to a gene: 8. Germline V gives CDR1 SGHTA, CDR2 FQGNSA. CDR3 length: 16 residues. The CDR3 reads CASSARTSGGWDTQYF. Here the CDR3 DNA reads TGTGCCAGCAGCGCGAGGACTAGCGGGGGATGGGATACGCAGTATTTT.

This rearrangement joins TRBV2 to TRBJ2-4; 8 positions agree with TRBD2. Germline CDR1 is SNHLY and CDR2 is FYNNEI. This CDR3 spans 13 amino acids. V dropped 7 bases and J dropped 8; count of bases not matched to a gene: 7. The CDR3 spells CASTYGRGDIQYF. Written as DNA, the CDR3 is TGTGCCAGCACTTACGGGAGGGGAGACATTCAGTACTTC.